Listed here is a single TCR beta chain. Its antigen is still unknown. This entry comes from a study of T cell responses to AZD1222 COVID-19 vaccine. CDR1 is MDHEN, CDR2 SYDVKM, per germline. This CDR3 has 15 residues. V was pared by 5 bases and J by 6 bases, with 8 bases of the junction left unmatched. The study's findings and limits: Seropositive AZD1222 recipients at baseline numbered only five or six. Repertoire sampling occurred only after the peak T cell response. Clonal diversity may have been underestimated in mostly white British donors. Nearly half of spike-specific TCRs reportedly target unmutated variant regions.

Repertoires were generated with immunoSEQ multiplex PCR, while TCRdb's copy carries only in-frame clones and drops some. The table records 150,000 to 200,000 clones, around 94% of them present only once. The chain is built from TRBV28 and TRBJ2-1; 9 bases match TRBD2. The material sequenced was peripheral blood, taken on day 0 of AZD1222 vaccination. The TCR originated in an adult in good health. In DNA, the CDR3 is TGTGCCAGCAGTCCCCTGGGCGGGAGGGCCAATGAGCAGTTCTTC. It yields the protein CASSPLGGRANEQFF.